This entry lists 26 T cell receptor beta chains sequenced from one sample in a study of T cells in Graves' hyperthyroidism and ophthalmopathy. Amplified regions were TCR beta CDR3 sequences from RNA transcripts. With the HTBI primer set, the TCR CDR3 went through a first round of RT-PCR. In TCRdb, the multiplex PCR reads were re-called with MiXCR into one record per CDR3 protein. The sample includes hundreds of thousands of distinct CDR3 sequences, just under 20% of them seen just once. Sequenced input: blood. The receptors derive from a man aged 35-49 years with Graves' ophthalmopathy.

The table lists this clonotype with many counts. The chain joins TRBV3-1 to TRBJ2-7; 9 positions match TRBD2. The CDR3 covers 15 residues. The germline CDR1 and CDR2 sequences are LGHDT and YNNKEL (reference sequence). V dropped 4 bases and J dropped 0; count of bases not matched to a gene: 4. CDR3 DNA sequence: TGTGCCAGCAGCCTGGAGCGGGAGGTCTCCTACGAGCAGTACTTC. Protein sequence: CASSLEREVSYEQYF.

V and J are TRBV7-9 and TRBJ2-7, with 7 bases identical to TRBD2. With 5 bases clipped from V and 2 bases from J, the junction kept 12 bases outside the gene matches. This CDR3 is built from 16 residues. Germline CDR1 is SEHNR and CDR2 is FQNEAQ (reference sequence). In DNA form, the CDR3 reads TGTGCCAGCAGCCGAGGGGAGAGCGGGACTCCCTACGAGCAGTACTTC. As protein: CASSRGESGTPYEQYF.

This clonotype was recorded at least ten times. The V and J genes are TRBV5-5 and TRBJ1-2; the D gene is possibly TRBD1 (5 bases). This CDR3 has 14 amino acids. Germline loops: CDR1 SGHKS, CDR2 YYEKEE (reference sequence). Trimming removed 4 bases at V and 0 bases at J, with 10 bases between. Here the CDR3 reads CASSKTGSNYGYTF. For the CDR3, the DNA is TGTGCCAGCAGCAAAACAGGCTCTAACTATGGCTACACCTTC.

This clonotype was picked up a small number of times. The rearrangement links TRBV6-1 to TRBJ1-2, with D perhaps matching TRBD1 (5 bases). The CDR3 is made up of 12 amino acids. The V and J ends lost 8 bases and 8 bases respectively, with 15 bases between them. Germline V gives CDR1 MNHNS, CDR2 SASEGT. CDR3 loop: CASVRPGGGYTF. As DNA, the CDR3 is TGTGCCAGCGTCCGCCCGGGGGGAGGCTACACCTTC.

This clonotype was observed a few times. The chain couples TRBV20-1 to TRBJ2-7, with D tentatively TRBD2 (6 bases). The CDR3 sequence is 14 residues long. V gave up 6 bases and J gave up 0 bases, with 15 bases separating them. Germline loops: CDR1 DFQATT, CDR2 SNEGSKA (reference sequence). CDR3 bases: TGCAGTGCGCAGGGACTTGTCGCCTCCTACGAGCAGTACTTC. As protein: CSAQGLVASYEQYF.

This clonotype has ten or more counts. The chain has TRBV18 and TRBJ1-1; 8 positions agree with TRBD1. The CDR3 totals 14 residues. Trimming removed 5 bases from V and 1 base from J; junction bases left unmatched: 3. The germline V gene encodes CDR1 KGHSH and CDR2 LQKENI. The CDR3 DNA reads as TGTGCCAGCTCAACAGGGGGTAGGAACACTGAAGCTTTCTTT. It codes for CASSTGGRNTEAFF. The entire variable domain, with the rest obtained from reference TRBV18 and TRBJ1-1, is as follows: NAGVMQNPRHLVRRRGQEARLRCSPMKGHSHVYWYRQLPEEGLKFMVYLQKENIIDESGMPKERFSAEFPKEGPSILRIQQVVRGDSAAYFCASSTGGRNTEAFFGQGTRLTVV.

This clonotype was seen a few times. The J gene is TRBJ2-1, the V gene TRBV11-2; 13 bases map to TRBD2. V shed 4 bases, J shed 1 base, and the junction held 7 bases outside the gene matches. The CDR3 contains 18 residues. Germline V gene sequence: CDR1 SGHAT, CDR2 FQNNGV. This CDR3 is CASSSTGTSGKSYNEQFF. CDR3 in DNA: TGTGCCAGCAGCTCAACCGGGACTAGCGGGAAATCCTACAATGAGCAGTTCTTC.

This clonotype was detected only a few times. This rearrangement joins TRBV29-1 to TRBJ2-1; D possibly corresponds to TRBD1 (5 bases). Between the trimmed V and J ends, which lost 1 base and 6 bases, there was a span of 7 bases. CDR1 and CDR2 (germline): SQVTM, ANQGSEA. The CDR3 runs 12 residues. DNA of the CDR3: TGCAGCGTTGAAGGACAGAGCAATGAGCAGTTCTTC. Translating it yields CSVEGQSNEQFF.

This chain links TRBV19 with TRBJ2-6; D gene uncertain. The CDR3 consists of 13 residues. V was trimmed by 6 bases and J by 3 bases, leaving 6 bases between them. The germline V gene has CDR1 LNHDA and CDR2 SQIVND (reference sequence). The CDR3, as DNA: TGTGCCAGTAGGGAGAATGGGGCCAACGTCCTGACTTTC. Amino acid sequence: CASRENGANVLTF.

The rearrangement uses TRBV7-9 and TRBJ2-1, with D hard to call. Germline CDR1 SEHNR, CDR2 FQNEAQ (reference sequence). Deletions cut 1 base from V and 0 bases from J, with 7 bases between. This CDR3 has 15 amino acids. CDR3 sequence reads: CASSLGTFSYNEQFF. The CDR3 bases are TGTGCCAGCAGCTTAGGGACCTTCTCCTACAATGAGCAGTTCTTC.

The rearrangement joins TRBV25-1 to TRBJ1-5; 7 bases fit TRBD1. There are 16 residues in the CDR3. The J segment lost 0 bases and the V segment lost 3 bases, leaving 5 bases of the junction unmatched. Germline CDR1 reads MGHDK; CDR2 reads SYGVNS. As DNA, the CDR3 is TGTGCCAGCAGTGAGGCACAGGGGTCTAGCAATCAGCCCCAGCATTTT. This sequence encodes CASSEAQGSSNQPQHF.

The chain links TRBV4-1 to TRBJ1-2; D perhaps matches TRBD1 (6 bases). V lost 0 bases, J lost 0 bases, and 8 bases lay in between. CDR1 and CDR2 from the germline V gene are MGHRA and YSYEKL. CDR3 length: 15 residues. The CDR3 nucleotides are TGCGCCAGCAGCCAAGACGGGGGGCCTAACTATGGCTACACCTTC. Protein product: CASSQDGGPNYGYTF.

CDR3 amino acids: CASRWRPYEGYTF. CDR3 DNA sequence: TGTGCCAGCAGATGGCGGCCGTATGAGGGCTACACCTTC. V is TRBV12-3 or TRBV12-4 and J is TRBJ1-2; no definite D call. Trimming cost V 6 bases and J 8 bases, with 16 bases left between them. This CDR3 is 13 amino acids long.

The genes are TRBV27 and TRBJ2-1, with 15 positions matching TRBD2. V was pared by 4 bases and J by 9 bases, with 13 bases of the junction left unmatched. CDR3 length equals 18 residues. Germline V gene data show CDR1 as MNHEY and CDR2 as SMNVEV (reference sequence). CDR3 sequence reads: CASSSPPGLAGGGGEQFF. The DNA of the CDR3 is TGTGCCAGCAGTTCCCCACCGGGACTAGCGGGAGGCGGGGGTGAGCAGTTCTTC.

This clonotype was found a few times. The chain has TRBV28 and TRBJ2-5, with 8 nucleotides matching TRBD2. Trimming cost V 4 bases and J 4 bases; bases outside gene matches: 8. Germline CDR1 MDHEN, CDR2 SYDVKM. CDR3 length: 15 amino acids. The CDR3 sequence is CASSYTAGVGETQYF. The CDR3 DNA reads TGTGCCAGCAGTTATACAGCGGGAGTAGGAGAGACCCAGTACTTC.

The CDR3 spells CASSKTETNEKLFF. The CDR3 DNA sequence: TGTGCCAGTAGCAAGACCGAGACTAATGAAAAACTGTTTTTT. The chain joins TRBV19 to TRBJ1-4, with D unclear. The CDR3 loop spans 14 amino acids. The V gene lost 6 bases and the J gene lost 2 bases, with 10 bases spanning the gap. Germline CDR1 and CDR2: LNHDA and SQIVND (reference sequence).

There are many counts of this clonotype. The chain couples TRBV12-3 or TRBV12-4 to TRBJ1-2; 9 bases agree with TRBD1. V gave up 5 bases and J gave up 8 bases; unmatched junction bases: 12. The CDR3 extends over 15 amino acids. As DNA, the CDR3 is TGTGCCAGCAGTCCCACCCTACAGGGGGCGCACGGCTACACCTTC. This encodes CASSPTLQGAHGYTF.

This clonotype was seen a handful of times. A much bigger clone sits one base away, suggesting this may be a read error. V and J are TRBV12-3 or TRBV12-4 and TRBJ2-5, with D possibly matching TRBD2 (7 bases). This CDR3 comprises 14 residues. The V end was cut by 6 bases, the J end by 2 bases, with 13 bases between. CDR3 in DNA: TGTGCCAGCAGACTAGCGAGGGGGCAAGAGACCCAGTACTTC. Translated: CASRLARGQETQYF.

This clonotype has a count of ten or more. This rearrangement joins TRBV20-1 to TRBJ2-1; D not resolved. The CDR3 is made up of 14 amino acids. Germline V CDR1 and CDR2: DFQATT, SNEGSKA (reference sequence). Trimming took off 7 bases at V and 0 bases at J, with 13 bases between the two ends. Written as DNA, the CDR3 is TGCAGTGTCGGCAGTGGCCTCTCCTACAATGAGCAGTTCTTC. Its translation: CSVGSGLSYNEQFF.

This clonotype was seen many times. CDR3 loop: CSAMSSLIQYF. For the CDR3, the DNA is TGCAGTGCTATGTCCTCCCTCATTCAGTACTTC. The rearrangement links TRBV20-1 to TRBJ2-4; D remains unclear. This CDR3 region has 11 residues. Germline loops: CDR1 DFQATT, CDR2 SNEGSKA (reference sequence). Trimming stripped 4 bases from V and 9 bases from J, with 10 bases between.

Ten or more counts support this clonotype. The chain recombines TRBV2 with TRBJ2-1; tentatively, D is TRBD2 (7 bases). The CDR3 is made up of 14 amino acids. Germline V gives CDR1 SNHLY, CDR2 FYNNEI. V was shortened by 9 bases and J by 3 bases, with 15 bases between the two germline ends. CDR3: CASGGGEGYNEQFF. For the CDR3, the DNA is TGTGCCAGTGGAGGGGGGGAGGGCTACAATGAGCAGTTCTTC.

This clonotype was recorded many times. The chain links TRBV27 to TRBJ1-2; no clear D gene. CDR1 is MNHEY, CDR2 SMNVEV, per germline (reference sequence). V was trimmed by 2 bases and J by 8 bases, leaving 27 bases between them. This CDR3 has 18 amino acids. The CDR3 coding sequence is TGTGCCAGCAGTTTAGTATGGTCGGAAGGCGGACCGCGGCGGGGCTACACCTTC. It specifies CASSLVWSEGGPRRGYTF.

The V and J genes are TRBV3-1 and TRBJ1-2, with D tentatively TRBD1 (6 bases). Between the trimmed V and J ends, which lost 2 bases and 7 bases, there was a span of 17 bases. The CDR3 spans 15 residues. CDR1 LGHDT and CDR2 YNNKEL come from the germline V gene (reference sequence). The CDR3 loop is CASSQPDRRGSGYTF. CDR3 bases: TGTGCCAGCAGCCAACCCGACAGGAGAGGGAGTGGCTACACCTTC.

About this clonotype: A much bigger clone sits one base away, suggesting this may be a read error. The chain joins TRBV7-3 to TRBJ2-2; D is perhaps TRBD2 (5 bases). Germline CDR1 and CDR2: SGHTA and FQGTGA. The CDR3 is 17 amino acids. The CDR3 DNA is TGTGCCAGCAGCTTAGCCAAGGGTCGCGCGAACACCGGGAAGCTGTTTTTT. Protein product: CASSLAKGRANTGKLFF. Using reference TRBV7-3 and TRBJ2-2 for the parts outside the CDR3, the full variable domain is GAGVSQTPSNKVTEKGKYVELRCDPISGHTALYWYRQSLGQGPEFLIYFQGTGAADDSGLPNDRFFAVRPEGSVSTLKIQRTERGDSAVYLCASSLAKGRANTGKLFFGEGSRLTVL.

The V call is TRBV7-7, the J call TRBJ2-5, with D possibly called TRBD1 or TRBD2 (5 bases each). Germline CDR1 SSHAT, CDR2 FNYEAQ (reference sequence). This CDR3 has 12 residues. With 11 bases removed from V and 3 bases from J, the gap between germline ends came to 13 bases. Here the CDR3 DNA reads TGTGCCGTTGGGGACGTCGAAGAGACCCAGTACTTC. It is translated as CAVGDVEETQYF.

Here the CDR3 reads CASTGGGGLNEQFF. In DNA, the CDR3 is TGTGCCAGCACCGGGGGGGGTGGTCTGAATGAGCAGTTCTTC. The rearrangement joins TRBV2 to TRBJ2-1; the match to TRBD2 covers 8 bases. This CDR3 is built from 14 residues. Germline CDR1 and CDR2: SNHLY and FYNNEI. Unmatched junction bases numbered 9, after V lost 7 bases and J lost 7 bases. Full variable domain (outside the CDR3, taken from reference TRBV2 and TRBJ2-1): EPEVTQTPSHQVTQMGQEVILRCVPISNHLYFYWYRQILGQKVEFLVSFYNNEISEKSEIFDDQFSVERPDGSNFTLKIRSTKLEDSAMYFCASTGGGGLNEQFFGPGTRLTVL.